These T cell receptor beta chains were read from a single sample in a study of cytomegalovirus exposure and HLA in healthy donors. This table comes from immunoSEQ multiplex PCR, and its TCRdb copy is limited to in-frame clones, with some not included. The sample contains fewer than 150,000 clones, around 80% of which appear only once. Sequencing input: PBMCs. These receptors were taken from a man aged 35-49 years in good health and CMV-seropositive. The CDR3 runs from the conserved cysteine through the conserved F or W. D genes are given only for firm matches. Size values are once, few and many counts, or a class for expanded clones, and some rows have none.

clone_size: NA; v_call: TRBV29-1; j_call: TRBJ1-1; d_call: NA; cdr3_aa: CSVGQLEAFF; cdr3_nt: TGCAGCGTTGGACAGCTTGAAGCTTTCTTT
clone_size: NA; v_call: TRBV10-3; j_call: TRBJ1-5; d_call: TRBD1; cdr3_aa: CAIRGDRGSNQPQHF; cdr3_nt: TGTGCCATCAGGGGTGACAGGGGCTCCAATCAGCCCCAGCATTTT
clone_size: NA; v_call: TRBV5-5; j_call: TRBJ1-4; d_call: NA; cdr3_aa: CASSLGGDNEKLFF; cdr3_nt: TGTGCCAGCAGCTTAGGGGGGGATAATGAAAAACTGTTTTTT
clone_size: NA; v_call: TRBV6-1; j_call: TRBJ1-3; d_call: NA; cdr3_aa: CASTMIRETGNTIYF; cdr3_nt: TGTGCCAGCACCATGATAAGGGAGACTGGAAACACCATATATTTT
clone_size: NA; v_call: TRBV11-3; j_call: TRBJ2-7; d_call: NA; cdr3_aa: CASSETGSDEQYF; cdr3_nt: TGTGCCAGCAGTGAGACAGGATCGGACGAGCAGTACTTC
clone_size: once; v_call: TRBV6-1; j_call: TRBJ2-7; d_call: TRBD2; cdr3_aa: CASTDNLAGLPEQYF; cdr3_nt: TGTGCCAGCACCGACAATCTAGCGGGACTCCCCGAGCAGTACTTC
clone_size: NA; v_call: TRBV5-1; j_call: TRBJ1-1; d_call: TRBD1; cdr3_aa: CASSEDPGGAAFGAFF; cdr3_nt: TGCGCCAGCAGTGAGGACCCAGGGGGCGCAGCATTCGGAGCTTTCTTT
clone_size: NA; v_call: TRBV6-5; j_call: TRBJ2-4; d_call: NA; cdr3_aa: CATTGSKNIQYF; cdr3_nt: TGTGCCACCACCGGGTCCAAAAACATTCAGTACTTC
clone_size: once; v_call: TRBV9; j_call: TRBJ2-7; d_call: NA; cdr3_aa: CASSRDSSYEQYF; cdr3_nt: TGTGCCAGCAGCCGGGACTCGTCCTACGAGCAGTACTTC
clone_size: NA; v_call: TRBV19; j_call: TRBJ2-7; d_call: NA; cdr3_aa: CASSLRQEASYEQYF; cdr3_nt: TGTGCCAGTAGTTTAAGACAGGAAGCCTCCTACGAGCAGTACTTC
clone_size: few; v_call: TRBV6-1; j_call: TRBJ2-1; d_call: TRBD1; cdr3_aa: CASSEGTGFYNEQFF; cdr3_nt: TGTGCCAGCAGTGAAGGGACAGGGTTCTACAATGAGCAGTTCTTC
clone_size: NA; v_call: TRBV6-1; j_call: TRBJ1-6; d_call: NA; cdr3_aa: CASTQRGGDSPLHF; cdr3_nt: TGTGCCAGCACTCAAAGAGGGGGTGATTCACCCCTCCACTTT
clone_size: once; v_call: TRBV5-5; j_call: TRBJ2-7; d_call: NA; cdr3_aa: CASSPTQGTHEQYF; cdr3_nt: TGTGCCAGCAGCCCCACACAGGGTACCCACGAGCAGTACTTC
clone_size: NA; v_call: TRBV6-5; j_call: TRBJ1-6; d_call: NA; cdr3_aa: CASSYTGNSPLHF; cdr3_nt: TGTGCCAGCAGTTACACGGGTAATTCACCCCTCCACTTT
clone_size: NA; v_call: TRBV11-3; j_call: TRBJ2-5; d_call: NA; cdr3_aa: CASSLGAAQETQYF; cdr3_nt: TGTGCCAGCAGCTTAGGGGCTGCCCAAGAGACCCAGTACTTC
clone_size: once; v_call: TRBV11-2; j_call: TRBJ2-2; d_call: NA; cdr3_aa: CASSWGVVNTGELFF; cdr3_nt: TGTGCCAGCAGCTGGGGAGTAGTGAACACCGGGGAGCTGTTTTTT
clone_size: NA; v_call: TRBV11-2; j_call: TRBJ1-1; d_call: NA; cdr3_aa: CASRSGGNTEAFF; cdr3_nt: TGTGCCAGCCGATCGGGTGGGAACACTGAAGCTTTCTTT
clone_size: NA; v_call: TRBV6-1; j_call: TRBJ1-2; d_call: NA; cdr3_aa: CASSTRGVGYGYTF; cdr3_nt: TGTGCCAGCAGTACCCGTGGAGTAGGCTATGGCTACACCTTC
clone_size: NA; v_call: TRBV7-7; j_call: TRBJ2-5; d_call: NA; cdr3_aa: CASSLQMGGQETQYF; cdr3_nt: TGTGCCAGCAGCCTCCAGATGGGGGGCCAAGAGACCCAGTACTTC
clone_size: NA; v_call: TRBV6-1; j_call: TRBJ2-3; d_call: TRBD2; cdr3_aa: CASIHGGNTDTQYF; cdr3_nt: TGTGCCAGCATTCACGGGGGGAACACAGATACGCAGTATTTT
clone_size: NA; v_call: TRBV15; j_call: TRBJ2-7; d_call: NA; cdr3_aa: CATSTRIWAEQYF; cdr3_nt: TGTGCCACCAGCACCCGGATCTGGGCCGAGCAGTACTTC
clone_size: NA; v_call: TRBV11-3; j_call: TRBJ2-7; d_call: TRBD2; cdr3_aa: CASSLASGETYEQYF; cdr3_nt: TGTGCCAGCAGCTTAGCGAGCGGGGAAACCTACGAGCAGTACTTC
clone_size: NA; v_call: TRBV6-1; j_call: TRBJ2-1; d_call: NA; cdr3_aa: CASPGIDYNEQFF; cdr3_nt: TGTGCCAGCCCGGGGATAGACTACAATGAGCAGTTCTTC
clone_size: NA; v_call: TRBV7-9; j_call: TRBJ2-2; d_call: TRBD2; cdr3_aa: CASRTGTSGRAGELFF; cdr3_nt: TGTGCCAGCAGGACAGGGACTAGCGGGAGAGCCGGGGAGCTGTTTTTT
clone_size: NA; v_call: TRBV28; j_call: TRBJ1-5; d_call: NA; cdr3_aa: CASRTNQPQHF; cdr3_nt: TGTGCCAGCAGGACTAATCAGCCCCAGCATTTT
clone_size: NA; v_call: TRBV7-8; j_call: TRBJ1-4; d_call: TRBD1; cdr3_aa: CASRTGTVNEKLFF; cdr3_nt: TGTGCCAGCAGAACCGGGACAGTGAATGAAAAACTGTTTTTT
clone_size: NA; v_call: TRBV27; j_call: TRBJ1-2; d_call: NA; cdr3_aa: CASSLNGSGGGGRRYTF; cdr3_nt: TGTGCCAGCAGTTTAAATGGGTCGGGGGGTGGGGGAAGGCGCTACACCTTC
clone_size: NA; v_call: TRBV5-1; j_call: TRBJ2-7; d_call: TRBD2; cdr3_aa: CASSFRLAGEVAYEQYF; cdr3_nt: TGCGCCAGCAGCTTTCGACTAGCGGGAGAGGTAGCCTACGAGCAGTACTTC
clone_size: NA; v_call: TRBV5-1; j_call: TRBJ2-1; d_call: TRBD2; cdr3_aa: CASSTRGGLAGNNEQFF; cdr3_nt: TGCGCCAGCAGCACGAGGGGGGGACTAGCGGGAAACAATGAGCAGTTCTTC
clone_size: NA; v_call: TRBV5-4; j_call: TRBJ1-2; d_call: TRBD1; cdr3_aa: CASSLARQGYGYTF; cdr3_nt: TGTGCCAGCAGCTTGGCCAGACAGGGTTACGGCTACACCTTC
clone_size: NA; v_call: TRBV5-4; j_call: TRBJ1-1; d_call: TRBD1; cdr3_aa: CASSLGQGAEAFF; cdr3_nt: TGTGCCAGCAGCTTAGGACAGGGGGCTGAAGCTTTCTTT
clone_size: NA; v_call: TRBV9; j_call: TRBJ2-3; d_call: TRBD2; cdr3_aa: CASSVPGLAGVDTQYF; cdr3_nt: TGTGCCAGCAGCGTCCCGGGACTAGCGGGAGTGGATACGCAGTATTTT